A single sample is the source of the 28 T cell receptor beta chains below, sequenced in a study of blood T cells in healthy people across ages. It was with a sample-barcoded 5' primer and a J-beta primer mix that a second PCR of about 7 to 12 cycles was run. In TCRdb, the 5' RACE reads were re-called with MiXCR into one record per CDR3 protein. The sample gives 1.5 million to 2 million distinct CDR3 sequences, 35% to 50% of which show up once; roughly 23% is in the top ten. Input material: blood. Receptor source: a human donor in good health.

CDR3 in amino acids: CSARKDPGTNNSPLHF. CDR3 DNA sequence: TGCAGTGCGCGTAAAGATCCCGGGACGAATAATTCACCCCTCCACTTT. This chain connects TRBV20-1 to TRBJ1-6; D is perhaps TRBD1 (5 bases). This CDR3 is built from 16 residues. Germline V lookup: CDR1 DFQATT, CDR2 SNEGSKA (reference sequence). Between the trimmed V and J ends, which lost 6 bases and 5 bases, there was a span of 20 bases.

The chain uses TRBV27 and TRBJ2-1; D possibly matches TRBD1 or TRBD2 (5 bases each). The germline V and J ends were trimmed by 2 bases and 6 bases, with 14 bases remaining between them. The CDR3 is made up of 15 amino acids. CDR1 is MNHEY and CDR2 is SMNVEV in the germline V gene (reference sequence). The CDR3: CASSLSVGARNEQFF. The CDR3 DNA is TGTGCCAGCAGTTTAAGCGTCGGGGCGCGCAATGAGCAGTTCTTC.

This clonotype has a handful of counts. This chain's CDR3 is CASSYVSVGTDTQYF. In DNA form, the CDR3 reads TGTGCCAGCAGTTACGTCAGCGTTGGCACAGATACGCAGTATTTT. The V gene is TRBV6-6, the J gene TRBJ2-3; D not certain. The V gene's germline CDR1 is MNHNY and CDR2 SVGAGI (reference sequence). CDR3 size: 15 residues. Trimming cost V 2 bases and J 1 base, with 10 bases left between them.

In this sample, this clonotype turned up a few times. In nucleotides, the CDR3 is TGTGCCAGTTTAGTGGCAGGGGTGAACACCGGGGAGCTGTTTTTT. Amino acids: CASLVAGVNTGELFF. The chain links TRBV28 to TRBJ2-2; tentatively, D is TRBD1 (6 bases). This CDR3 is built from 15 residues. The germline V and J ends were trimmed by 9 bases and 1 base, with 15 bases remaining between them. Germline loops: CDR1 MDHEN, CDR2 SYDVKM.

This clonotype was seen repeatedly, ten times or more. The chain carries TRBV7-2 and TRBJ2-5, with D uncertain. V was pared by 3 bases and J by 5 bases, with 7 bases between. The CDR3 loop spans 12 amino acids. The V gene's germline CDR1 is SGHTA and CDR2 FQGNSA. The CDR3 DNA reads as TGTGCCAGCAGCTTGGCTTTCGAGACCCAGTACTTC. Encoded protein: CASSLAFETQYF.

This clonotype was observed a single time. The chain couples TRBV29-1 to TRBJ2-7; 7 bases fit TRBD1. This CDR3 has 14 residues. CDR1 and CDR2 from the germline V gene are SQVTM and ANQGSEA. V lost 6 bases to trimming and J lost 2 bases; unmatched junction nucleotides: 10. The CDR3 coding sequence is TGCAGCGTCCTGACAGGGAAAGGAACCTACGAGCAGTACTTC. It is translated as CSVLTGKGTYEQYF.

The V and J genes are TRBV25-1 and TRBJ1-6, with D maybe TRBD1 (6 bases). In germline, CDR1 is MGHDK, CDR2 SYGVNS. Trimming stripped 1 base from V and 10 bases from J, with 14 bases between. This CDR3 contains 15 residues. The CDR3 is CASSEWQGQKSPLHF. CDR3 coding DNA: TGTGCCAGCAGTGAATGGCAGGGGCAGAAATCACCCCTCCACTTT.

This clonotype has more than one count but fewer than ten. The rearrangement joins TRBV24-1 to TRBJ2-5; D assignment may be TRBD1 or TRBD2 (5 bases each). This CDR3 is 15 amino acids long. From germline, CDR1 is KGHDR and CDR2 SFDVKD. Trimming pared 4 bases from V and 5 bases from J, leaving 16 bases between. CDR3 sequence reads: CATSDPGTEGETQYF. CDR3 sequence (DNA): TGTGCCACCAGTGACCCGGGGACGGAAGGGGAGACCCAGTACTTC.

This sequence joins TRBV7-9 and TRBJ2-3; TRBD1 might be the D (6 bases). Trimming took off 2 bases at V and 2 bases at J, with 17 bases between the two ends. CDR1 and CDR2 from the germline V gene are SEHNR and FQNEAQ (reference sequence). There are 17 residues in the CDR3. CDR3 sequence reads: CASSLSPWTETTDTQYF. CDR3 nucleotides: TGTGCCAGCAGCTTATCCCCCTGGACAGAGACCACAGATACGCAGTATTTT.

CDR3 sequence: CASGQGAPGDYGYTF. Written as DNA, the CDR3 is TGTGCCAGCGGTCAGGGGGCCCCGGGTGACTATGGCTACACCTTC. The chain couples TRBV7-8 to TRBJ1-2, with 8 positions matching TRBD1. CDR3 length: 15 amino acids. Looked up from germline, CDR1 is SGHVS and CDR2 is FQNEAQ. V lost 8 bases, J lost 3 bases, and 11 bases stayed unmatched.

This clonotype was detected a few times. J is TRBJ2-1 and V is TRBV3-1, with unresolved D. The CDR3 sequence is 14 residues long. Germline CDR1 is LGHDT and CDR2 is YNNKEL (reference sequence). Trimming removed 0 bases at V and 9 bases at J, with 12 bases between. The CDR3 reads CASSQDALVSEQFF. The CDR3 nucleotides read TGTGCCAGCAGCCAAGATGCTTTAGTGAGTGAGCAGTTCTTC.

The CDR3 reads CASSASYRANQPQHF. For the CDR3, the DNA is TGTGCCAGCAGTGCATCATATCGGGCCAACCAGCCCCAGCATTTT. The rearrangement links TRBV2 to TRBJ1-5; D is unresolved. V lost 4 bases to trimming and J lost 7 bases, with 17 bases between them. The CDR3 runs 15 residues. Germline CDR1 reads SNHLY; CDR2 reads FYNNEI.

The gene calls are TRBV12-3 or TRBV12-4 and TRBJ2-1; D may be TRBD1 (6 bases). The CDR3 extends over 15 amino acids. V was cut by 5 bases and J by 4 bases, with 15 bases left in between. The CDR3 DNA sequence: TGTGCCAGCAGTCTCCGGACAGCCCCATACAATGAGCAGTTCTTC. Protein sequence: CASSLRTAPYNEQFF.

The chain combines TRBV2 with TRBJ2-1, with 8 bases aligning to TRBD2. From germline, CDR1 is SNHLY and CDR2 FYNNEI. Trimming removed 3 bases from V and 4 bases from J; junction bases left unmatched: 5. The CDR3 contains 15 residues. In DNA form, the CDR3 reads TGTGCCAGCAGTGATGAAGCGGGGGTATACAATGAGCAGTTCTTC. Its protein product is CASSDEAGVYNEQFF.

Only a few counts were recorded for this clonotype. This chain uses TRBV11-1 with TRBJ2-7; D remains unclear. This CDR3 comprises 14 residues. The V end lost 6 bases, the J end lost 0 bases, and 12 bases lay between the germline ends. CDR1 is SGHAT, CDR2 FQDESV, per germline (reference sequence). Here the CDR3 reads CASSQTASSYEQYF. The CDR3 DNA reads TGTGCCAGCAGTCAGACCGCGAGCTCCTACGAGCAGTACTTC.

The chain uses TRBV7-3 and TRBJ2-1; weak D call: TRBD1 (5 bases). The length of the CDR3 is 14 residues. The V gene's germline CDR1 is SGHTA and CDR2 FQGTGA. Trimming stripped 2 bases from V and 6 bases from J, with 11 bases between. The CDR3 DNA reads TGTGCCAGCAGCTTAGCTTGGGGCTCCAATGAGCAGTTCTTC. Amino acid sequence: CASSLAWGSNEQFF.

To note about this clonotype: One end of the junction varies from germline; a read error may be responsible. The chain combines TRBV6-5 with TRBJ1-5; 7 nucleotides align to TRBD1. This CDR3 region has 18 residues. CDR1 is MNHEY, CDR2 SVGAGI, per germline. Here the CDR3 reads CASSYTQGQRYSNQPQHF. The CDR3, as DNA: TGTGCCAGCAGTTACACACAGGGGCAAAGGTATAGCAACCAGCCCCAGCATTTT.

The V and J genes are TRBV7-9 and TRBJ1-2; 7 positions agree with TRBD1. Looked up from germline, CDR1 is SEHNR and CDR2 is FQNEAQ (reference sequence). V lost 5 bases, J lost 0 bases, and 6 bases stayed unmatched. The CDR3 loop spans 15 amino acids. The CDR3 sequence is CASSIGTVANYGYTF. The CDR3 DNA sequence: TGTGCCAGCAGCATCGGGACAGTAGCTAACTATGGCTACACCTTC.

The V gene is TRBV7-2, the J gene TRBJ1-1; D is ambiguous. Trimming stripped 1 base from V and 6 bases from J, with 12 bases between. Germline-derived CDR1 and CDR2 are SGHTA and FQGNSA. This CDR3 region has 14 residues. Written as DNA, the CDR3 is TGTGCCAGCAGCTTAGTCGAGGACCTGTCTGAAGCTTTCTTT. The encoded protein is CASSLVEDLSEAFF.

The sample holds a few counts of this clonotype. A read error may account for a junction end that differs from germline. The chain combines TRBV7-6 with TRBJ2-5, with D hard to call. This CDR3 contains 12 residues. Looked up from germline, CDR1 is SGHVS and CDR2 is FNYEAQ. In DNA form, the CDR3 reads TGTACCAGCAGCTTAGGCGATCGCGCCCAGTACTTC. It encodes CTSSLGDRAQYF.

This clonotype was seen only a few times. The DNA for the CDR3 is TGTGCCATCACAGGGGGCTTGAACTATGGCTACACCTTC. This codes for CAITGGLNYGYTF. V usage is TRBV10-3 and J usage is TRBJ1-2; 8 nucleotides align to TRBD1. This CDR3 is built from 13 residues. Germline loops: CDR1 ENHRY, CDR2 SYGVKD. Germline trimming cut 7 bases from V and 2 bases from J; bases unmatched to any gene: 3.

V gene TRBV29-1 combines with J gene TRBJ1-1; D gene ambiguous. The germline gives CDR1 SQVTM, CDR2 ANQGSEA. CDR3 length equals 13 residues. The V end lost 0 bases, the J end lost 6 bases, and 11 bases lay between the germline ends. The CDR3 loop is CSVEESGKAEAFF. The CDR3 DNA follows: TGCAGCGTTGAAGAGTCTGGAAAGGCTGAAGCTTTCTTT.

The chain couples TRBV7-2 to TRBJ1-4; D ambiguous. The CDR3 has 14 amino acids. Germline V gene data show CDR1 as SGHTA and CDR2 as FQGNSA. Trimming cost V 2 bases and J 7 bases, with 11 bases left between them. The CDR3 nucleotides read TGTGCCAGCAGCTTAATGGGAGTAGGTGAAAAACTGTTTTTT. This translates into CASSLMGVGEKLFF.

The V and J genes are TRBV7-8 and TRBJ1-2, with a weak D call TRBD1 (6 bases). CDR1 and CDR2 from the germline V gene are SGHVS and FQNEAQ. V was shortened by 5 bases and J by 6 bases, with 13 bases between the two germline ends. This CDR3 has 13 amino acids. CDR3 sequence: CASSPGTLNGYTF. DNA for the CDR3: TGTGCCAGCAGCCCCGGGACACTCAATGGCTACACCTTC.

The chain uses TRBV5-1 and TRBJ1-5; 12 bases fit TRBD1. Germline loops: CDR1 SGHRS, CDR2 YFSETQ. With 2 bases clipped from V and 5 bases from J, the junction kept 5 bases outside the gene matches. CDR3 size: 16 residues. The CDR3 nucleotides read TGCGCCAGCAGCTTAGGGACAGGGGGCTGGGATCAGCCCCAGCATTTT. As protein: CASSLGTGGWDQPQHF.

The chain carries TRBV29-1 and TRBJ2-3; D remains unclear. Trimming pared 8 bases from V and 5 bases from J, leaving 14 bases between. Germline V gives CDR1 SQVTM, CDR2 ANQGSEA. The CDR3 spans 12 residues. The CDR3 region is CSLIVSRDTQYF. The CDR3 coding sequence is TGCAGCCTTATAGTCTCGAGAGATACGCAGTATTTT.

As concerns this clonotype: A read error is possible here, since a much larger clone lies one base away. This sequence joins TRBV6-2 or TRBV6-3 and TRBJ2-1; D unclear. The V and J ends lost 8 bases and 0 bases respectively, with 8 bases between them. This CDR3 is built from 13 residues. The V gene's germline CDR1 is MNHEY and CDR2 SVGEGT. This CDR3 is CASQQSSYNEQFF. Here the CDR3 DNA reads TGTGCCAGCCAGCAGAGCTCCTACAATGAGCAGTTCTTC.

In DNA form, the CDR3 reads TGCAGTGCCCGCAGTTGGGCGGACAGGGGTAGTTCACCCCTCCACTTT. This translates into CSARSWADRGSSPLHF. V is TRBV20-1 and J is TRBJ1-6, with 9 positions matching TRBD1. Germline CDR1 and CDR2: DFQATT and SNEGSKA (reference sequence). This CDR3 is built from 16 residues. The V and J ends lost 6 bases and 9 bases, in that order; junction bases with no gene match: 15.